Below are 2 T cell receptor beta chains sequenced from a single sample in a study of cytomegalovirus exposure and HLA in healthy donors (dated by TCRdb to the late 2010s). Libraries came from the immunoSEQ multiplex PCR assay. The multiplex PCR relied on a mix of 60 forward primers for TCR Vbeta segments and 13 reverse primers for TCR Jbeta segments. Held by TCRdb, this immuneACCESS table contains in-frame sequences only and omits some clones. Under half of the omission traces to an unresolved V gene where checked; the cause of the rest is unknown. In all, the sample holds some 130,000 clones, and around 82% of those were seen once. The ten largest make up under 1.5% of the sample. Sequencing input: PBMCs. These receptors were obtained from a man aged 45 to 65 in good health and CMV-seronegative.

In DNA, the CDR3 is TGTGCCAGCAGTTTAACAGGCATGAACACTGAAGCTTTCTTT. This codes for CASSLTGMNTEAFF. V and J are TRBV28 and TRBJ1-1; weak D call: TRBD1 (5 bases). Looked up from germline, CDR1 is MDHEN and CDR2 is SYDVKM. The CDR3 extends over 14 amino acids. V lost 2 bases, J lost 0 bases, and 7 bases lay in between.

This chain links TRBV7-2 with TRBJ1-3; 10 bases map to TRBD1. Trimming cost V 5 bases and J 0 bases; bases outside gene matches: 7. This CDR3 has 17 residues. From germline, CDR1 is SGHTA and CDR2 FQGNSA. In nucleotides, the CDR3 is TGTGCCAGCAGCCAGAGACAGGGGGCCCGCTCTGGAAACACCATATATTTT. Its protein is CASSQRQGARSGNTIYF.